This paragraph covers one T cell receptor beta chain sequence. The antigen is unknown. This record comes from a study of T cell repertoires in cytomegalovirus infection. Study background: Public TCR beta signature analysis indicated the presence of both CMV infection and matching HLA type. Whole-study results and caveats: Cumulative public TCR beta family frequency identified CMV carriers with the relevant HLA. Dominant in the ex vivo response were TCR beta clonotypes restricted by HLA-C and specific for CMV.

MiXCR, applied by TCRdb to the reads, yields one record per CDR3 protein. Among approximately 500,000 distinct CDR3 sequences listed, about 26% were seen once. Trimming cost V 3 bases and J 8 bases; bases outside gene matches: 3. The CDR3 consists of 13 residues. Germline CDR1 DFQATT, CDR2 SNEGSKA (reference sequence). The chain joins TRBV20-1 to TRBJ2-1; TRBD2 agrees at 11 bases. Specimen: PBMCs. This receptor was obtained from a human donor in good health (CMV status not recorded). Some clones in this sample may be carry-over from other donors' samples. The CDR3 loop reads CSARASGRHEQFF. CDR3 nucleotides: TGCAGTGCTAGGGCTAGCGGGAGGCATGAGCAGTTCTTC.